This T cell receptor (beta chain) was recorded in a study of glioma-infiltrating T cells. Many counts were recorded for this clonotype. As yet, its antigen is unknown. Trimming shortened V by 1 base and J by 10 bases, and 14 bases separated the two germline ends. The CDR3 contains 13 residues. In germline, CDR1 is LGHDT, CDR2 YNNKEL (reference sequence). Study-wide findings and caveats: CDR3 overlap between tissue and blood was very small. Above-expected tissue-blood divergence occurred in all gliomas, most in low-grade ones.

The iRepertoire nested amplicon-rescue multiplex PCR amplified TCR alpha and beta CDR3s from RNA. TCRdb itself ran the multiplex PCR reads through MiXCR, one entry per CDR3 protein. The repertoire has thousands of distinct CDR3 sequences, 28% of them found once; the top ten carry 13%. The TCR originated in a human donor with low-grade glioma or glioblastoma, undergoing nonglioma brain surgery, or in good health (not recorded which). The sequenced sample consisted of glioma tissue, nonneoplastic brain tissue, or PBMCs (not recorded which). The chain is built from TRBV3-1 and TRBJ2-7; possibly TRBD2 for D (7 bases). The DNA of the CDR3 is TGTGCCAGCAGCCAAGCGGGGGGCGCGGATCAGTACTTC. Residues: CASSQAGGADQYF.